This T cell receptor (beta chain) originates from a study of control samples from healthy donors and cancer patients. Generated by immunoSEQ multiplex PCR, the TCRdb table keeps only in-frame clones and is missing some. Here the sample spans 85,000 to 95,000 clones, approximately 93% being singletons. Sequencing was carried out using blood. The sequence came from a woman in her thirties in good health.

CDR3 in amino acids: CASSFGAGEYEQYF. The CDR3 bases are TGCGCCAGCAGCTTCGGAGCGGGAGAATACGAGCAGTACTTC. V gene TRBV5-1 combines with J gene TRBJ2-7; 8 bases match TRBD2. The trim removed 2 bases at V and 4 bases at J, leaving 5 bases unmatched. The length of the CDR3 is 14 residues. Per the germline V gene, CDR1 is SGHRS and CDR2 is YFSETQ. The full variable domain, in which reference TRBV5-1 and TRBJ2-7 provide the parts outside the CDR3, is KAGVTQTPRYLIKTRGQQVTLSCSPISGHRSVSWYQQTPGQGLQFLFEYFSETQRNKGNFPGRFSGRQFSNSRSEMNVSTLELGDSALYLCASSFGAGEYEQYFGPGTRLTVT.